These 24 T cell receptor beta chains were sequenced from one sample in a study of control samples from healthy donors and cancer patients. Sequencing used immunoSEQ multiplex PCR; TCRdb keeps in-frame clones, though not all of them. The repertoire holds roughly 220,000 clones, roughly 94% seen once, with more than 1.3% in the top ten. The sample comprised blood. The receptors derive from a man in his fifties in good health.

The J gene is TRBJ2-1, the V gene TRBV7-3, with TRBD2 matching over 7 bases. CDR3 length equals 13 residues. CDR1 SGHTA and CDR2 FQGTGA come from the germline V gene. The junction had 3 bases not matched to a gene; V was cut back by 5 bases and J by 5 bases. CDR3: CASSPGTNNEQFF. CDR3 DNA sequence: TGTGCCAGCAGCCCCGGGACTAACAATGAGCAGTTCTTC.

The rearrangement joins TRBV5-1 to TRBJ2-2; D unclear. This CDR3 has 17 amino acids. CDR1 is SGHRS and CDR2 is YFSETQ in the germline V gene. The ends were cut back, 0 bases at V and 5 bases at J, with 17 bases in the middle. CDR3 DNA sequence: TGCGCCAGCAGCTTGGTTGGCGGTACTGCTGTGACCGGGGAGCTGTTTTTT. Its translation: CASSLVGGTAVTGELFF.

J is TRBJ2-1 and V is TRBV7-9, with D tentatively TRBD2 (6 bases). Germline V gene lookup returns CDR1 SEHNR and CDR2 FQNEAQ (reference sequence). The CDR3 has 12 amino acids. Trimming took 0 bases from V and 10 from J, leaving 7 bases between them. In DNA, the CDR3 is TGTGCCAGCAGCTTAGCGGAGGGAGAGCAGTTCTTC. Translated: CASSLAEGEQFF.

The rearrangement uses TRBV9 and TRBJ2-1; no clear D gene. Trimming removed 4 bases at V and 3 bases at J, with 8 bases between. Germline CDR1 reads SGDLS; CDR2 reads YYNGEE. The CDR3 loop spans 13 amino acids. CDR3 loop: CASSQDLYNEQFF. In DNA form, the CDR3 reads TGTGCCAGCAGCCAGGACCTCTACAATGAGCAGTTCTTC.

The chain is built from TRBV6-1 and TRBJ2-7; D not resolved. The germline V gene has CDR1 MNHNS and CDR2 SASEGT. CDR3 length: 13 amino acids. Trimming shortened V by 2 bases and J by 6 bases, and 11 bases separated the two germline ends. In nucleotides, the CDR3 is TGTGCCAGCAGTGAATTGGGTGGCGGCGAGCAGTACGTC. This codes for CASSELGGGEQYV.

The J gene is TRBJ2-7, the V gene TRBV6-5; D is perhaps TRBD1 (6 bases). The CDR3 sequence is 13 residues long. CDR1 and CDR2 from the germline V gene are MNHEY and SVGAGI. V lost 7 bases to trimming and J lost 2 bases, with 12 bases between them. The CDR3: CASTSTGPYEQYV. CDR3 in DNA: TGTGCCAGCACCTCCACAGGGCCCTACGAGCAGTACGTC.

This chain links TRBV6-5 with TRBJ1-2, with 9 bases matching TRBD1. CDR1 MNHEY and CDR2 SVGAGI come from the germline V gene. This CDR3 has 13 residues. V was pared by 6 bases and J by 4 bases, with 3 bases of the junction left unmatched. This chain's CDR3 is CASSEDRGYGYTF. The DNA of the CDR3 is TGTGCCAGCAGCGAGGACAGGGGCTATGGCTACACCTTC.

As regards this clone: The junction departs from germline at one end; a sequencing error may be responsible. The V call is TRBV7-7, the J call TRBJ2-1, with D tentatively TRBD2 (5 bases). Germline assignment: CDR1 SSHAT and CDR2 FNYEAQ (reference sequence). This CDR3 contains 13 residues. CDR3 DNA: TGTGCTAGCAGCTTAGCTCCACGGGGAGAGCAGTTCTTC. Protein product: CASSLAPRGEQFF.

The rearrangement links TRBV2 to TRBJ1-2, with D tentatively TRBD1 (5 bases). CDR3 size: 13 residues. Germline V lookup: CDR1 SNHLY, CDR2 FYNNEI. Trimming removed 8 bases from V and 6 bases from J, with 16 bases in between. The CDR3: CASAYPGTDGYTF. The CDR3 DNA reads as TGTGCCAGCGCCTATCCAGGGACCGATGGCTACACCTTC.

The chain employs TRBV5-6 and TRBJ2-1; tentatively, D is TRBD2 (6 bases). The germline V gene has CDR1 SGHDT and CDR2 YYEEEE. This CDR3 has 16 residues. V was trimmed by 0 bases and J by 10 bases, leaving 20 bases between them. The CDR3 reads CASSLDLGVGRTEQFF. CDR3 DNA: TGTGCCAGCAGCTTGGATCTAGGCGTCGGGAGAACGGAGCAGTTCTTC.

This chain connects TRBV10-2 to TRBJ1-1, with D uncertain. The germline gives CDR1 WSHSY, CDR2 SAAADI. The V end was cut by 8 bases, the J end by 7 bases, with 14 bases between. The CDR3 length is 12 residues. CDR3 amino acids: CASGGRTLEAFF. DNA for the CDR3: TGCGCCAGCGGAGGGCGGACTCTTGAAGCTTTCTTT.

The chain is built from TRBV19 and TRBJ2-1, with unresolved D. There are 15 residues in the CDR3. The V gene lost 2 bases and the J gene lost 6 bases, with 14 bases spanning the gap. The germline CDR1 and CDR2 sequences are LNHDA and SQIVND (reference sequence). The CDR3 nucleotides are TGTGCCAGTAGTATAACGACCATATATGGCAATGAGCAGTTCTTC. This gives the protein CASSITTIYGNEQFF.

The chain carries TRBV28 and TRBJ2-7, with 9 nucleotides matching TRBD2. This CDR3 has 14 amino acids. Trimming removed 6 bases from V and 4 bases from J; junction bases left unmatched: 7. CDR1 is MDHEN and CDR2 is SYDVKM in the germline V gene. Written as DNA, the CDR3 is TGTGCCAGCAGGGATATAGCGGGAGTTTACGAGCAGTACGTC. It encodes CASRDIAGVYEQYV.

The chain employs TRBV6-2 or TRBV6-3 and TRBJ1-5; TRBD1 aligns across 9 bases. Germline V gene data show CDR1 as MNHEY and CDR2 as SVGEGT. Trimming cost V 6 bases and J 4 bases; bases outside gene matches: 10. This CDR3 comprises 16 residues. CDR3 protein: CASSFPGQGINQPQHF. The CDR3 DNA is TGTGCCAGCAGCTTTCCGGGACAGGGAATAAATCAGCCCCAGCATTTT.

This clone was counted only a few times. The V and J genes are TRBV5-3 and TRBJ1-3; D gene uncertain. TRBV5-3 is noted as an ORF with a role that remains uncertain. This CDR3 comprises 14 residues. The ends were cut back, 4 bases at V and 0 bases at J, with 8 bases in the middle. In nucleotides, the CDR3 is TGTGCCAGAAGCCCCAAGAGCTCTGGAAACACCATATATTTT. Protein sequence: CARSPKSSGNTIYF.

The rearrangement uses TRBV6-5 and TRBJ1-3; D is possibly TRBD1 (5 bases). Trimming took 4 bases from V and 4 from J, leaving 11 bases between them. This CDR3 is built from 14 residues. CDR1 and CDR2 from the germline V gene are MNHEY and SVGAGI. The DNA of the CDR3 is TGTGCCAGCAGTTCGAGGGGCCCCGGAAACACCATATATTTT. It codes for CASSSRGPGNTIYF.

This clone has just one count. The CDR3 nucleotides read TGTGCCAGCTCAGCCGGGACAGGGGCCTACGAGCAGTACTTC. It codes for CASSAGTGAYEQYF. The rearrangement joins TRBV18 to TRBJ2-7, with TRBD1 matching over 10 bases. Germline lookup yields CDR1 KGHSH and CDR2 LQKENI. The CDR3 covers 14 residues. J was trimmed by 2 bases and V by 5 bases; bases with no gene match: 3.

The count of this clone is one. This chain connects TRBV28 to TRBJ2-2; D ambiguous. V lost 7 bases, J lost 3 bases, and 9 bases lay in between. From germline, CDR1 is MDHEN and CDR2 SYDVKM. This CDR3 is built from 13 residues. The CDR3 coding sequence is TGTGCCAGCATCTCGCCGGACACCGGGGAGCTGTTTTTT. It yields the protein CASISPDTGELFF.

This clone was picked up one time. The V and J genes are TRBV21-1 and TRBJ1-5. TRBV21-1 is a documented pseudogene. The CDR3 sequence is 21 residues long. DNA for the CDR3: TGTGCCAGCATCGGTGGAGGTTTCCCGAATCGACCGCCCCTTCTTAATCAGCCCCAGCATTTT. It specifies CASIGGGFPNRPPLLNQPQHF.

The chain employs TRBV20-1 and TRBJ2-1; TRBD2 matches at 9 bases. CDR1 and CDR2 from the germline V gene are DFQATT and SNEGSKA (reference sequence). J lost 14 bases, V lost 4 bases, and 3 bases had no gene match. This CDR3 has 10 residues. The CDR3 region is CSAMGLAEFF. In DNA, the CDR3 is TGCAGTGCTATGGGACTAGCAGAGTTCTTC.

The chain uses TRBV6-2 or TRBV6-3 and TRBJ2-3; TRBD2 might be the D (6 bases). CDR1 is MNHEY, CDR2 SVGEGT, per germline. Trimming pared 5 bases from V and 2 bases from J, leaving 11 bases between. The CDR3 is 14 residues long. CDR3 residues: CASSGTSYTDTQYF. In nucleotides, the CDR3 is TGTGCCAGCAGTGGGACTTCATACACAGATACGCAGTATTTT.

The chain employs TRBV5-1 and TRBJ2-1, with TRBD2 matching over 13 bases. The CDR3 spans 16 residues. With 0 bases clipped from V and 6 bases from J, the junction kept 3 bases outside the gene matches. Per germline, CDR1 SGHRS and CDR2 YFSETQ. The CDR3 loop is CASSLAWTSGGNEQFF. CDR3 coding DNA: TGCGCCAGCAGCTTGGCATGGACTAGCGGGGGCAATGAGCAGTTCTTC.

The rearrangement links TRBV9 to TRBJ1-2, with a possible D match to TRBD1 (6 bases). This CDR3 has 17 amino acids. Germline V gene data show CDR1 as SGDLS and CDR2 as YYNGEE. V shed 0 bases and J shed 0 bases, with 15 bases lying between them. The CDR3 DNA sequence: TGTGCCAGCAGCGTAGAGGGGGGAGCCGTAGCTAACTATGGCTACACCTTC. It is translated as CASSVEGGAVANYGYTF.

This clone came up once. The gene calls are TRBV5-6 and TRBJ2-2, with a tentative D call TRBD1 (6 bases). The germline CDR1 and CDR2 sequences are SGHDT and YYEEEE. V lost 4 bases to trimming and J lost 1 base, with 11 bases between them. CDR3 length equals 15 residues. CDR3 in DNA: TGTGCCAGCAGCCCTACGGGACAGAACACCGGGGAGCTGTTTTTT. Its protein product is CASSPTGQNTGELFF.